This T cell receptor (beta chain) was captured by sequencing in a study of blood T cell repertoires in COVID-19. Turning to the study itself: PBMCs, B-cell-depleted T cells, or T cells provided the cDNA or gDNA that made up the material.

Clinical history reported by participants formed the basis on which cohorts were assigned. Each recovered donor of Cohort 3 presented with two negative PCRs, clearance, or symptom resolution. Looked up from germline, CDR1 is MGHRA and CDR2 is YSYEKL. Deletions cut 1 base from V and 4 bases from J, with 10 bases between. The CDR3 extends over 15 amino acids. TCRdb's table, derived via immunoSEQ multiplex PCR, lists solely in-frame clones and lacks some. There are fewer than 400,000 clones in the sample; about 87% occur only once, and roughly 10% lies in the top ten. This clone was detected once. The clonotype originates from a woman in her forties or fifties who had recovered from COVID-19. V and J are TRBV4-1 and TRBJ2-2; weak D call: TRBD2 (6 bases). The sequencing input was PBMCs or T cells enriched from blood (not recorded which). CDR3 amino acids: CASSQGRAGTGELFF. The CDR3 region has the DNA TGCGCCAGCAGCCAAGGCAGAGCGGGCACCGGGGAGCTGTTTTTT.